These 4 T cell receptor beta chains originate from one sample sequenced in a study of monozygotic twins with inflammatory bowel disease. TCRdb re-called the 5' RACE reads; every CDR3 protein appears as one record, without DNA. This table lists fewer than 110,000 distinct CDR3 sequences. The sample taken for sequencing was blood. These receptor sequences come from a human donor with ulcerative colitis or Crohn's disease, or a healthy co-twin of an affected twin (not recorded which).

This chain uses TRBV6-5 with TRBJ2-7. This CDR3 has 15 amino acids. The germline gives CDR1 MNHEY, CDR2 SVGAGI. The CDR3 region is CASSYRPTEPYEQYF.

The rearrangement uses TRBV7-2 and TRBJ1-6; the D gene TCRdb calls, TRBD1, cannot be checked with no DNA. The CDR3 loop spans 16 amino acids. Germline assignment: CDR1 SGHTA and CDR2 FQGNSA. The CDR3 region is CASSLGSGTFNSPLHF.

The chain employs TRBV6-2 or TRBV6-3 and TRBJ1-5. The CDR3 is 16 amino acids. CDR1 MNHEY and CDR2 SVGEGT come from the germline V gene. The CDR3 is CASSSRAGRKNQPQHF.

The CDR3 loop reads CASRSTGGGQPQHF. V usage is TRBV12-3 or TRBV12-4 and J usage is TRBJ1-5; there is no DNA to check the TCRdb D call of TRBD1. The CDR3 runs 14 residues.